Presented here are 8 T cell receptor beta chains from one specimen sequenced in a study of blood T cell repertoires in COVID-19. This table comes from immunoSEQ multiplex PCR, and its TCRdb copy is limited to in-frame clones, with some not included. The repertoire holds 130,000 or so clones, with 70% to 85% as singletons. What was sequenced was peripheral blood. The receptors derive from a woman in her 70s with acute or convalescent COVID-19.

The chain carries TRBV20-1 and TRBJ2-3, with 10 bases identical to TRBD2. V lost 3 bases, J lost 4 bases, and 7 bases stayed unmatched. CDR1 and CDR2 from the germline V gene are DFQATT and SNEGSKA (reference sequence). The CDR3 loop spans 15 amino acids. This CDR3 reads CSASSGTSAADTQYF. The CDR3 nucleotides are TGCAGTGCTAGTTCTGGGACTAGCGCGGCAGATACGCAGTATTTT.

There are a few counts of this clone. The rearrangement joins TRBV6-5 to TRBJ1-6; 7 bases line up with TRBD1. The trim removed 6 bases at V and 8 bases at J, leaving 10 bases unmatched. CDR3 size: 15 residues. Looked up from germline, CDR1 is MNHEY and CDR2 is SVGAGI. The CDR3 sequence is CASRLAAGGDSPLHF. In DNA form, the CDR3 reads TGTGCCAGCAGGCTAGCCGCAGGGGGTGATTCACCCCTCCACTTT.

The chain carries TRBV7-7 and TRBJ2-1; the match to TRBD2 covers 15 bases. This CDR3 contains 17 residues. The germline gives CDR1 SSHAT, CDR2 FNYEAQ (reference sequence). Trimming took 5 bases from V and 8 from J; bases not matched to a gene: 10. The CDR3 sequence: CASSLGLAGGPRDEQFF. For the CDR3, the DNA is TGTGCCAGCAGCCTTGGACTAGCGGGGGGGCCCCGGGATGAGCAGTTCTTC.

There are a few counts of this clone. The chain recombines TRBV19 with TRBJ1-6; TRBD1 is a possible D gene (6 bases). Germline V gene data show CDR1 as LNHDA and CDR2 as SQIVND (reference sequence). The CDR3 runs 13 residues. Trimming left V 4 bases short and J 9 bases short, with 10 bases between. The DNA of the CDR3 is TGTGCCAGTAGTAACCAGGGGAGTTCACCCCTCCACTTT. Translation gives CASSNQGSSPLHF.

There are many counts of this clone. The gene calls are TRBV2 and TRBJ2-7; D perhaps matches TRBD1 (6 bases). There are 14 residues in the CDR3. Germline-derived CDR1 and CDR2 are SNHLY and FYNNEI. The V and J ends lost 6 bases and 3 bases respectively, with 15 bases between them. The CDR3: CASRIQGSNYEQYV. The CDR3 DNA follows: TGTGCCAGCAGGATACAGGGAAGTAACTACGAGCAGTACGTC.

The chain is built from TRBV5-1 and TRBJ2-5; 9 bases match TRBD1. The CDR3 extends over 14 amino acids. V lost 4 bases and J lost 4; bases outside the gene matches: 5. Germline CDR1 and CDR2: SGHRS and YFSETQ. Written as DNA, the CDR3 is TGCGCCAGCAGCGTCGGACAGGGGCGAGAGACCCAGTACTTC. It specifies CASSVGQGRETQYF.

The rearrangement uses TRBV24-1 and TRBJ1-1; TRBD1 is a possible D gene (5 bases). Trimming removed 9 bases at V and 2 bases at J, with 12 bases between. The CDR3 length is 13 residues. Germline V gene sequence: CDR1 KGHDR, CDR2 SFDVKD. In DNA, the CDR3 is TGTGCCACCGAATCGGACAAAAACACTGAAGCTTTCTTT. This encodes CATESDKNTEAFF.

The chain is built from TRBV7-9 and TRBJ1-2, with 8 bases matching TRBD1. The CDR3 loop spans 13 amino acids. V lost 1 base, J lost 5 bases, and 0 bases stayed unmatched. Germline V gene sequence: CDR1 SEHNR, CDR2 FQNEAQ (reference sequence). The CDR3 reads CASSLGTGYGYTF. Written as DNA, the CDR3 is TGTGCCAGCAGCTTAGGGACAGGGTATGGCTACACCTTC.